Following are 21 T cell receptor beta chains from one sample sequenced in a study of blood T cell repertoires in COVID-19 (dated by TCRdb to the early 2020s). The library was generated by the immunoSEQ multiplex PCR assay. TCRdb carries this immuneACCESS record with in-frame sequences only. Its versions omit some clonotypes, under half of them owing to an unresolved V gene in the studies checked, with the rest unexplained. This sample has more than 95,000 clones in its table, and 81% of those were observed once. About a sixth of the sample is taken by the ten largest. The material sequenced was peripheral blood. The receptors were gathered from a man younger than 45 with COVID-19, enrolled during active disease.

J is TRBJ2-7 and V is TRBV21-1; the D call in the table, TRBD1, was not verified against the DNA. TRBV21-1 is listed as a pseudogene. The CDR3 is made up of 16 amino acids. The CDR3 spells CASSKVPGTVSYEQYF. DNA of the CDR3: TGTGCCAGCAGCAAAGTCCCCGGGACAGTCTCCTACGAGCAGTACTTC.

The V and J genes are TRBV15 and TRBJ2-3, with D possibly being TRBD1 (6 bases). Germline V gene sequence: CDR1 LNHNV, CDR2 YYDKDF (reference sequence). The CDR3 consists of 13 residues. V shed 0 bases and J shed 5 bases, with 6 bases lying between them. CDR3 sequence reads: CATSRDRGDTQYF. The CDR3 DNA sequence: TGTGCCACCAGCAGAGACAGGGGAGATACGCAGTATTTT.

The J gene is TRBJ1-4, the V gene TRBV27, with TRBD1 identical over 7 bases. The CDR3 loop spans 15 amino acids. Germline V CDR1 and CDR2: MNHEY, SMNVEV (reference sequence). With V trimmed by 6 bases and J by 3 bases, 7 bases remained unmatched. CDR3 loop: CASSDRVGANEKLFF. In nucleotides, the CDR3 is TGTGCCAGCAGCGACAGGGTTGGGGCTAATGAAAAACTGTTTTTT.

The chain employs TRBV6-5 and TRBJ2-3; 8 bases fit TRBD2. The CDR3 consists of 12 residues. CDR1 and CDR2 (germline): MNHEY, SVGAGI. V lost 6 bases, J lost 11 bases, and 7 bases stayed unmatched. The CDR3 sequence: CASSRGGPQQYF. The CDR3 DNA reads as TGTGCCAGCAGCCGCGGGGGGCCACAGCAGTATTTT.

About this clone itself: This sample also contains other DNA sequences that code for the same CDR3. The rearrangement uses TRBV19 and TRBJ1-1; 7 bases map to TRBD1. The V and J ends lost 1 base and 1 base, in that order; junction bases with no gene match: 0. Per germline, CDR1 LNHDA and CDR2 SQIVND (reference sequence). The CDR3 length is 14 residues. CDR3 protein: CASSIGQGNTEAFF. CDR3 coding DNA: TGTGCCAGTAGTATAGGACAGGGGAACACTGAAGCTTTCTTT.

The chain joins TRBV6-1 to TRBJ2-5; D is perhaps TRBD1 (7 bases). Trimming stripped 1 base from V and 0 bases from J, with 15 bases between. Germline loops: CDR1 MNHNS, CDR2 SASEGT. CDR3 length: 17 amino acids. Here the CDR3 DNA reads TGTGCCAGCAGTGAAGGACAGGGAGGCGGGTACCAAGAGACCCAGTACTTC. As protein: CASSEGQGGGYQETQYF.

This clone appeared a few times. The J gene is TRBJ2-1, the V gene TRBV2; a possible D gene is TRBD1 (5 bases). Germline-derived CDR1 and CDR2 are SNHLY and FYNNEI. The germline V and J ends were trimmed by 7 bases and 0 bases, with 13 bases remaining between them. The CDR3 covers 15 residues. The CDR3 bases are TGTGCCAGCAAAACTCAGGGCGGCTCCTACAATGAGCAGTTCTTC. Protein sequence: CASKTQGGSYNEQFF.

The V and J genes are TRBV30 and TRBJ1-2; no reliable D call. Germline CDR1 reads GTSNPN; CDR2 reads SVGIG (reference sequence). V shed 4 bases and J shed 7 bases, with 16 bases lying between them. The CDR3 has 13 amino acids. The CDR3 protein is CAWKFPLYRGYTF. CDR3 nucleotide sequence: TGTGCCTGGAAGTTCCCCCTCTATCGTGGCTACACCTTC.

J is TRBJ1-2 and V is TRBV10-3, with no clear D. This CDR3 is built from 13 residues. The V gene lost 2 bases and the J gene lost 7 bases, with 11 bases spanning the gap. Germline V lookup: CDR1 ENHRY, CDR2 SYGVKD. The CDR3 DNA sequence: TGTGCCATCAGTGAGGCGGAGGGTGGTGGCTACACCTTC. It codes for CAISEAEGGGYTF.

This clone has more than one count but fewer than ten. This chain uses TRBV7-3 with TRBJ1-1; tentative D call: TRBD1 (5 bases). The V end was cut by 5 bases, the J end by 0 bases, with 7 bases between. This CDR3 comprises 13 residues. Germline CDR1 is SGHTA and CDR2 is FQGTGA. The CDR3 DNA reads TGTGCCAGCAGCCGGACAATGAACACTGAAGCTTTCTTT. This gives the protein CASSRTMNTEAFF.

The rearrangement links TRBV5-4 to TRBJ1-2, with D unclear. The CDR3 spans 13 residues. V shed 2 bases and J shed 6 bases, with 11 bases lying between them. Per the germline V gene, CDR1 is SGHNT and CDR2 is YYREEE (reference sequence). DNA of the CDR3: TGTGCCAGCAGCTTTGGGCCCAGAGATGGCTACACCTTC. This sequence encodes CASSFGPRDGYTF. The full variable domain, in which reference TRBV5-4 and TRBJ1-2 provide the parts outside the CDR3, is ETGVTQSPTHLIKTRGQQVTLRCSSQSGHNTVSWYQQALGQGPQFIFQYYREEENGRGNFPPRFSGLQFPNYSSELNVNALELDDSALYLCASSFGPRDGYTFGSGTRLTVV.

This clone has a count of ten or more. This CDR3 reads CASRGGSYEQYF. CDR3 bases: TGTGCCAGCAGGGGGGGCTCCTACGAGCAGTACTTC. This chain links TRBV2 with TRBJ2-7; perhaps TRBD2 as D (6 bases). Trimming stripped 6 bases from V and 0 bases from J, with 6 bases between. The CDR3 spans 12 residues. Germline V gives CDR1 SNHLY, CDR2 FYNNEI.

The V and J genes are TRBV28 and TRBJ2-1; D may be TRBD1 (6 bases). From germline, CDR1 is MDHEN and CDR2 SYDVKM. Trimming pared 2 bases from V and 8 bases from J, leaving 22 bases between. CDR3 length: 17 residues. The chain's CDR3 is CASSLEVFTGKIDEQFF. CDR3 DNA: TGTGCCAGCAGTTTAGAGGTTTTTACAGGGAAAATAGATGAGCAGTTCTTC.

The rearrangement uses TRBV30 and TRBJ1-6; 10 nucleotides line up with TRBD1. The ends lost 0 bases at V and 10 bases at J; junction bases unmatched: 6. Germline lookup yields CDR1 GTSNPN and CDR2 SVGIG (reference sequence). The CDR3 contains 15 residues. The CDR3 DNA reads TGTGCCTGGAGTGTGGCGGGACAGGGGAACTCACCCCTCCACTTT. It codes for CAWSVAGQGNSPLHF. The entire variable domain, with the rest obtained from reference TRBV30 and TRBJ1-6, is as follows: SQTIHQWPATLVQPVGSPLSLECTVEGTSNPNLYWYRQAAGRGLQLLFYSVGIGQISSEVPQNLSASRPQDRQFILSSKKLLLSDSGFYLCAWSVAGQGNSPLHFGNGTRLTVT.

V usage is TRBV5-6 and J usage is TRBJ1-2, with 9 bases that match TRBD1. The CDR3 length is 16 residues. Germline values: CDR1 SGHDT, CDR2 YYEEEE. V dropped 4 bases and J dropped 3; count of bases not matched to a gene: 10. Here the CDR3 reads CASSPDRGWVDYGYTF. As DNA, the CDR3 is TGTGCCAGCAGCCCGGACAGGGGATGGGTTGACTATGGCTACACCTTC.

This chain joins TRBV25-1 and TRBJ2-7, with 7 bases identical to TRBD1. The CDR3 is made up of 17 amino acids. The junction had 13 bases not matched to a gene; V was cut back by 4 bases and J by 1 base. Germline V lookup: CDR1 MGHDK, CDR2 SYGVNS. CDR3 nucleotide sequence: TGTGCCAGCAGTGGCCAACAGGGGCCAATGCGTTCCTACGAGCAGTACTTC. As protein: CASSGQQGPMRSYEQYF.

V usage is TRBV19 and J usage is TRBJ2-6; D gene uncertain. Germline V lookup: CDR1 LNHDA, CDR2 SQIVND (reference sequence). The CDR3 has 14 amino acids. The V gene lost 5 bases and the J gene lost 5 bases, with 10 bases spanning the gap. CDR3 nucleotides: TGTGCCAGTAGTGTGCACAGTAGGGCCAACGTCCTGACTTTC. Translating it yields CASSVHSRANVLTF.

This clone occurred a few times. The V gene is TRBV28, the J gene TRBJ2-7; tentatively, D is TRBD1 (6 bases). The germline gives CDR1 MDHEN, CDR2 SYDVKM. The CDR3 covers 13 residues. V dropped 5 bases and J dropped 3 bases, with 11 bases sitting between them. CDR3 in DNA: TGTGCCAGCAGTCAGTACAGGGACTACGAGCAGTACTTC. Residues: CASSQYRDYEQYF. The full variable domain, rest sourced from reference TRBV28 and TRBJ2-7, is DVKVTQSSRYLVKRTGEKVFLECVQDMDHENMFWYRQDPGLGLRLIYFSYDVKMKEKGDIPEGYSVSREKKERFSLILESASTNQTSMYLCASSQYRDYEQYFGPGTRLTVT.

This chain links TRBV7-3 with TRBJ2-5; TRBD1 matches 7 bases. The CDR3 is made up of 13 amino acids. The V gene end was trimmed by 5 bases and the J gene end by 4 bases; junction bases not matched to a gene: 4. Germline V gene lookup returns CDR1 SGHTA and CDR2 FQGTGA. In DNA, the CDR3 is TGTGCCAGCAGCCACAGACAGGGAGAGACCCAGTACTTC. It yields the protein CASSHRQGETQYF.

The table lists this clone with a few counts. This chain links TRBV15 with TRBJ2-5, with 7 nucleotides matching TRBD2. Trimming took 0 bases from V and 3 from J; bases not matched to a gene: 4. There are 15 residues in the CDR3. CDR1 and CDR2 from the germline V gene are LNHNV and YYDKDF (reference sequence). CDR3 DNA: TGTGCCACCAGCAGAGAGGACCGGGAGGAAGAGACCCAGTACTTC. Protein sequence: CATSREDREEETQYF.

This clone was recorded only once. J is TRBJ2-3 and V is TRBV2, with TRBD2 matching 7 bases. The V and J ends lost 5 bases and 7 bases, in that order; junction bases with no gene match: 12. Germline V gene lookup returns CDR1 SNHLY and CDR2 FYNNEI. This CDR3 is 15 amino acids long. The CDR3 is CASSSGAGEWNTQYF. The CDR3 region has the DNA TGTGCCAGCAGTTCCGGGGCGGGAGAATGGAATACGCAGTATTTT.